This is a list of T cell receptor beta chains from one sample in a study of T cell changes during pregnancy in multiple sclerosis. Sequenced by immunoSEQ multiplex PCR; TCRdb stores in-frame clones only, minus some. The table lists 50,000 or so clones, roughly 91% of them singletons, with 0.27% in the top ten. The source was CD4+ T cells from peripheral blood mononuclear cells, collected in the second trimester of pregnancy. Receptors were obtained from a female donor with multiple sclerosis, enrolled in a pregnancy study. The CDR3 runs from the conserved cysteine through the conserved F or W. Size is stated for part of the rows, as once, few or many counts, or as a class when the clone is expanded.

clone_size	v_call	j_call	cdr3_aa
.	TRBV6-6	TRBJ2-7	CASSSGVVRGAGEQYF
.	TRBV7-9	TRBJ2-2	CASSSGPGSDTGELFF
.	TRBV7-9	TRBJ1-4	CASSLEVRSNEKLFF
.	TRBV28	TRBJ2-5	CASSLGTQVAETQYF
.	TRBV19	TRBJ1-4	CASSRTWATNEKLFF
.	TRBV7-9	TRBJ1-4	CASSLDEEKLFF
.	TRBV4-1	TRBJ1-2	CASSKEEGRENGYTF
.	TRBV5-6	TRBJ2-7	CASSLYYEQYF
.	TRBV27	TRBJ2-1	CASSFLSGEQFF
.	TRBV5-6	TRBJ2-4	CASSSGLAKNIQYF
.	TRBV28	TRBJ2-5	CASSSSGETQYF
.	TRBV19	TRBJ2-3	CASSINPGVHTQYF
.	TRBV20-1	TRBJ2-5	CSGSYQETQYF
.	TRBV30	TRBJ2-7	CAWSGQGEQYF
once	TRBV15	TRBJ2-3	CATSRGSKTSGRTDTQYF
.	TRBV5-1	TRBJ2-7	CASSVGDGGLYYEQYF
.	TRBV6-4	TRBJ1-2	CASSDSYGVYGYTF
.	TRBV6-1	TRBJ1-2	CASREPRAGAYGYTF
.	TRBV12-5	TRBJ2-7	CASGLAGGHEQYF
.	TRBV27	TRBJ1-1	CASSLNRNAEAFF
.	TRBV2	TRBJ1-1	CASGEDKNTEAFF
.	TRBV19	TRBJ1-5	CASSYTGGNQPQHF